This T cell receptor beta chain stems from a study of tissue T cells after allogeneic stem cell transplantation. V was pared by 7 bases and J by 3 bases, with 4 bases of the junction left unmatched. From germline, CDR1 is NSHNY and CDR2 SYGAGN. The CDR3 loop spans 14 amino acids. This clone has only one observation. The gene names given are mouse names. With the read ending 1 residue before the CDR3 end, the germline J gene is used to fill in that end. Produced via immunoSEQ multiplex PCR; TCRdb's table is partial and in-frame only. The repertoire has roughly 45,000 clones, around 69% of them found once; the top ten carry about 0.77%.

Sequencing was carried out using sorted cells pooled from one or two spleens. The source is a pool of C57BL/6 mice in good health. This chain links TRBV13-1 with TRBJ1-6; 7 bases match TRBD1. TRBJ1-6 is classed as an ORF, of uncertain function. The chain's CDR3 is CASGPGGYNSPLYF. The DNA read from the CDR3 is TGTGCCAGCGGTCCAGGGGGCTATAATTCGCCCCTCTAC.